These T cell receptor beta chains were read from a single sample in a study of a mutant IDH1 vaccine in newly diagnosed glioma. The data were produced by immunoSEQ multiplex PCR, yet TCRdb's version contains in-frame clones alone and is incomplete. The repertoire holds around 30,000 clones, with 84% as singletons. No antigen has been identified for these receptors. This sample comprised PBMCs, obtained from a glioma patient whose treatment included an IDH1 peptide vaccine. The receptors stem from a man aged 25-45 years with glioma. The CDR3 runs from the conserved cysteine through the conserved F or W. A D gene is named only where the DNA matches it firmly. Part of the rows lack a size; the others show once, few, many or a class for expanded clones.

J gene,clone size,V gene,D gene,CDR3 protein,CDR3 DNA
TRBJ1-1,.,TRBV19,.,CASSELGQGPEAFF,TGTGCCAGTAGTGAATTGGGGCAGGGACCCGAAGCTTTCTTT
TRBJ1-1,.,TRBV14,.,CASSQEFRGDTEAFF,TGTGCCAGCAGCCAAGAATTTAGGGGAGACACTGAAGCTTTCTTT
TRBJ1-3,.,TRBV7-9,.,CASSSSLREPTGNTIYF,TGTGCCAGCAGCTCCTCGTTGAGGGAGCCGACGGGAAACACCATATATTTT
TRBJ1-5,.,TRBV6-4,.,CASSDLRAPNQPQHF,TGTGCCAGCAGTGATCTCCGGGCCCCTAATCAGCCCCAGCATTTT
TRBJ2-7,once,TRBV6-1,.,CASSDAYYEQYF,TGTGCCAGCAGTGATGCTTACTACGAGCAGTACTTC
TRBJ2-7,.,TRBV18,.,CASSGLVQSEQYF,TGTGCCAGCTCGGGCTTGGTGCAAAGCGAGCAGTACTTC
TRBJ2-3,.,TRBV5-1,TRBD1,CASSPRQGRSTDTQYF,TGCGCCAGCAGTCCCCGACAGGGTCGGAGCACAGATACGCAGTATTTT
TRBJ2-7,.,TRBV6-1,TRBD2,CASCQTSGSAYEQYF,TGTGCCAGTTGCCAGACTAGCGGGAGCGCCTACGAGCAGTACTTC
TRBJ1-5,few,TRBV27,.,CASSLYASQPQHF,TGTGCCAGCAGTTTATATGCCAGTCAGCCCCAGCATTTT
TRBJ2-1,.,TRBV5-1,TRBD2,CASSLVLAGGLGEQFF,TGCGCCAGCAGCTTGGTACTAGCGGGGGGGCTAGGAGAGCAGTTCTTC
TRBJ1-6,.,TRBV30,.,CAWRNGRSYNSPLHF,TGTGCCTGGAGAAACGGCCGCTCCTATAATTCACCCCTCCACTTT
TRBJ2-2,.,TRBV5-1,TRBD1,CASSSQGQGTGVNTGELFF,TGCGCCAGCAGCTCCCAGGGACAGGGGACGGGGGTTAACACCGGGGAGCTGTTTTTT
TRBJ2-2,.,TRBV5-1,TRBD1,CASILATGTGSTGELFF,TGCGCCAGCATCCTTGCTACAGGGACAGGGTCCACCGGGGAGCTGTTTTTT
TRBJ2-3,once,TRBV27,.,CASSLLGGATDTQYF,TGTGCCAGCAGTTTATTGGGCGGGGCCACAGATACGCAGTATTTT
TRBJ2-3,.,TRBV6-6,.,CASARQAQNTQYF,TGTGCCAGCGCGAGACAGGCACAGAATACGCAGTATTTT
TRBJ1-1,.,TRBV13,.,CASSTGTSLNTEAFF,TGTGCCAGCAGCACAGGGACTTCTCTGAACACTGAAGCTTTCTTT
TRBJ2-5,once,TRBV9,TRBD2,CASSANSGAQETQYF,TGTGCCAGCAGCGCCAACAGCGGGGCACAAGAGACCCAGTACTTC
TRBJ2-3,.,TRBV30,.,CAWSAFRGVTDTQYF,TGTGCCTGGAGTGCCTTCAGGGGAGTAACAGATACGCAGTATTTT
TRBJ2-7,.,TRBV5-6,.,CASSLAPGSVYEQYF,TGTGCCAGCAGCTTGGCCCCAGGGTCGGTCTACGAGCAGTACTTC
TRBJ1-1,.,TRBV19,TRBD1,CASTSRGQGTEAFF,TGTGCCAGTACAAGCAGGGGGCAAGGCACTGAAGCTTTCTTT